The 6 T cell receptor beta chains reported below all come from one sample, sequenced in a study of neoadjuvant anti-PD-1 for oral cavity cancer. Repertoires were generated with immunoSEQ multiplex PCR, while TCRdb's copy carries only in-frame clones and drops some. Altogether 20,000 to 30,000 clones are present, about 26% being singletons, with the ten largest covering over 15%. Regarding time point: after neoadjuvant nivolumab, at surgical resection. This sample comprised tumor tissue, obtained after nivolumab (anti-PD-1) treatment. These TCRs come from a person aged 35 to 85 with oral cavity squamous cell carcinoma.

The chain couples TRBV10-3 to TRBJ2-1; D is perhaps TRBD1 or TRBD2 (5 bases each). Trimming shortened V by 5 bases and J by 4 bases, and 12 bases separated the two germline ends. Germline CDR1 reads ENHRY; CDR2 reads SYGVKD. The CDR3 loop spans 14 amino acids. The CDR3 loop reads CAISLGTAYNEQFF. CDR3 nucleotides: TGTGCCATCAGTCTCGGGACGGCTTACAATGAGCAGTTCTTC.

This clone turned up a few times. J is TRBJ1-1 and V is TRBV5-1; D is undetermined. The V gene lost 2 bases and the J gene lost 1 base, with 12 bases spanning the gap. CDR3 length: 15 amino acids. Germline-derived CDR1 and CDR2 are SGHRS and YFSETQ. The chain's CDR3 is CASSFGPSENTEAFF. The CDR3 DNA reads TGCGCCAGCAGCTTTGGTCCAAGTGAGAACACTGAAGCTTTCTTT.

In this sample, this clone turned up many times. The V and J genes are TRBV11-1 and TRBJ2-7; D ambiguous. The length of the CDR3 is 12 residues. Germline-derived CDR1 and CDR2 are SGHAT and FQDESV (reference sequence). Trimming removed 3 bases from V and 6 bases from J, with 9 bases in between. CDR3: CASSFSESEQYF. As DNA, the CDR3 is TGTGCCAGCAGCTTCAGCGAGTCCGAGCAGTACTTC.

The J gene is TRBJ1-2, the V gene TRBV2, with D possibly TRBD1 on 5 matching bases. Trimming stripped 4 bases from V and 8 bases from J, with 17 bases between. CDR1 and CDR2 from the germline V gene are SNHLY and FYNNEI. The CDR3 runs to 14 residues. The CDR3 bases are TGTGCCAGCAGTGCGACCGGGAGCCCAGGGGGCTACACCTTC. It specifies CASSATGSPGGYTF. The full variable domain, its missing parts supplied by reference TRBV2 and TRBJ1-2, is EPEVTQTPSHQVTQMGQEVILRCVPISNHLYFYWYRQILGQKVEFLVSFYNNEISEKSEIFDDQFSVERPDGSNFTLKIRSTKLEDSAMYFCASSATGSPGGYTFGSGTRLTVV.

The V and J genes are TRBV27 and TRBJ2-7; 7 nucleotides agree with TRBD2. Per germline, CDR1 MNHEY and CDR2 SMNVEV (reference sequence). This CDR3 is 11 amino acids long. V was pared by 6 bases and J by 7 bases, with 3 bases of the junction left unmatched. The CDR3 loop is CASRWRGEQYF. For the CDR3, the DNA is TGTGCCAGCAGATGGCGGGGGGAGCAGTACTTC.

This clone was picked up many times. The V call is TRBV18, the J call TRBJ1-6, with 7 bases lining up with TRBD1. CDR3 length: 13 amino acids. Unmatched junction bases numbered 0, after V lost 2 bases and J lost 8 bases. Germline assignment: CDR1 KGHSH and CDR2 LQKENI. Here the CDR3 reads CASSPGTDSPLHF. The CDR3 nucleotides read TGTGCCAGCTCACCAGGGACAGATTCACCCCTCCACTTT.